Shown below are 7 T cell receptor beta chains from a single sample sequenced in a study of cytomegalovirus exposure and HLA in healthy donors. PCR used 60 Vbeta primers and 13 Jbeta primers. TCRdb's copy holds only in-frame clones and misses some; the assay was immunoSEQ multiplex PCR. This table has fewer than 150,000 clones, 76% appearing once. The sequencing sample was made of PBMCs. The receptors originated from a man aged 35 to 55 in good health and CMV-seronegative.

This clone was counted a few times. The V gene is TRBV4-3, the J gene TRBJ1-6; D possibly corresponds to TRBD1 (5 bases). Germline lookup yields CDR1 LGHNA and CDR2 YSLEER. The CDR3 is made up of 14 amino acids. Trimming shortened V by 3 bases and J by 13 bases, and 16 bases separated the two germline ends. In nucleotides, the CDR3 is TGCGCCAGCAGCCAGGGGGGGTCCATTGGGCCCCTCCACTTT. Translating gives CASSQGGSIGPLHF.

The CDR3 DNA follows: TGTGCCAGTAGTATCGCGGAGTACAATGAGCAGTTCTTC. It encodes CASSIAEYNEQFF. The V call is TRBV19, the J call TRBJ2-1, with unresolved D. The CDR3 spans 13 residues. In germline, CDR1 is LNHDA, CDR2 SQIVND (reference sequence). V was pared by 3 bases and J by 4 bases, with 7 bases between.

The rearrangement joins TRBV30 to TRBJ1-5; TRBD1 might be the D (5 bases). The CDR3 sequence is 13 residues long. The ends were cut back, 0 bases at V and 7 bases at J, with 10 bases in the middle. Germline CDR1 and CDR2: GTSNPN and SVGIG (reference sequence). Here the CDR3 reads CAWSVLQAQPQHF. CDR3 DNA sequence: TGTGCCTGGAGTGTCCTACAGGCACAGCCCCAGCATTTT.

The chain employs TRBV28 and TRBJ2-3; TRBD2 agrees at 9 bases. The CDR3 contains 13 residues. J gave up 14 bases and V 3 bases, and 9 bases lay outside the gene matches. The germline V gene has CDR1 MDHEN and CDR2 SYDVKM. The CDR3 is CASSFVAGEGPYF. CDR3 bases: TGTGCCAGCAGTTTTGTAGCGGGAGAGGGTCCGTATTTT.

Turning to this clone: The same CDR3 can be traced to other DNA sequences in this sample. The rearrangement uses TRBV30 and TRBJ1-5, with 8 nucleotides matching TRBD1. Looked up from germline, CDR1 is GTSNPN and CDR2 is SVGIG (reference sequence). This CDR3 comprises 13 residues. Germline trimming cut 0 bases from V and 5 bases from J; bases unmatched to any gene: 0. In nucleotides, the CDR3 is TGTGCCTGGAGTGTACAGGGGGATCAGCCCCAGCATTTT. As protein: CAWSVQGDQPQHF.

The chain joins TRBV9 to TRBJ2-3; TRBD2 agrees at 8 bases. The ends lost 4 bases at V and 0 bases at J; junction bases unmatched: 10. Germline-derived CDR1 and CDR2 are SGDLS and YYNGEE. The CDR3 is made up of 17 amino acids. Written as DNA, the CDR3 is TGTGCCAGCAGCCCCTCTCGGCGGGGGGCTAGCACAGATACGCAGTATTTT. Translated, it gives CASSPSRRGASTDTQYF.

V gene TRBV12-5 combines with J gene TRBJ1-5; 8 bases fit TRBD1. J gave up 7 bases and V 0 bases, and 11 bases lay outside the gene matches. There are 17 residues in the CDR3. The V gene's germline CDR1 is LGHNT and CDR2 FRNRAP. CDR3: CASGLVVTGQGRQPQHF. In DNA, the CDR3 is TGTGCTAGTGGTTTGGTAGTCACCGGACAGGGTCGCCAGCCCCAGCATTTT.